These 24 T cell receptor beta chains originate from one sample sequenced in a study of T-cell reconstitution after alpha-beta-depleted transplantation in children. The library targeted TCRbeta and was prepared with unique molecular identifiers. From the PCR reads, TCRdb called clonotypes with MiXCR, one entry per CDR3 protein. The sample includes about 640,000 distinct CDR3 sequences, around a sixth of them seen just once. Sequenced material: PBMCs from the stem cell graft donor, taken from the stem cell graft. Receptors originate from a human donor who donated a stem cell graft to a child with acute myeloid leukemia.

This clonotype turned up a few times. V and J are TRBV20-1 and TRBJ2-4, with D possibly TRBD2 on 6 matching bases. Trimming cost V 1 base and J 3 bases, with 13 bases left between them. From germline, CDR1 is DFQATT and CDR2 SNEGSKA (reference sequence). This CDR3 comprises 15 residues. CDR3 sequence (DNA): TGCAGTGCTAGAGGGCAGGGAGGAGTCAAAAACATTCAGTACTTC. Translated, it gives CSARGQGGVKNIQYF.

This clonotype was seen more than once but under ten times. The V gene is TRBV24-1, the J gene TRBJ1-5; D remains unclear. In germline, CDR1 is KGHDR, CDR2 SFDVKD. V lost 5 bases and J lost 5, with 12 bases in between. There are 14 residues in the CDR3. The CDR3 region has the DNA TGTGCCACCAGTGTTCACAGTTCGGATCAGCCCCAGCATTTT. This encodes CATSVHSSDQPQHF.

This clonotype was observed at least ten times. V usage is TRBV10-3 and J usage is TRBJ2-7; D uncertain. Germline V CDR1 and CDR2: ENHRY, SYGVKD. There are 14 residues in the CDR3. The V end lost 10 bases, the J end lost 2 bases, and 18 bases lay between the germline ends. CDR3 nucleotides: TGTGCCACCCAACCTAAGACGCTAACCTACGAGCAGTACTTC. Its protein is CATQPKTLTYEQYF.

This clonotype has just a few counts. The chain combines TRBV7-3 with TRBJ2-1, with D tentatively TRBD2 (7 bases). Looked up from germline, CDR1 is SGHTA and CDR2 is FQGTGA. Trimming stripped 2 bases from V and 5 bases from J, with 13 bases between. The CDR3 contains 15 residues. The CDR3 nucleotides are TGTGCCAGCAGCTTATCAAGGGGGGGCCACAATGAGCAGTTCTTC. This gives the protein CASSLSRGGHNEQFF.

In its sample, this clonotype was seen many times. The rearrangement uses TRBV13 and TRBJ2-7; 9 nucleotides match TRBD1. The CDR3 runs 14 residues. Trimming cost V 3 bases and J 7 bases; bases outside gene matches: 7. Germline CDR1 and CDR2: PRHDT and FYEKMQ (reference sequence). The CDR3 region has the DNA TGTGCCAGCAGCTTGGGACAGGGATCAAGAGAGCAGTACTTC. Translated: CASSLGQGSREQYF.

Regarding this clonotype: Being one base from a much bigger clone, this may be a read error. The final CDR3 position lacks the conserved phenylalanine or tryptophan, pointing to a likely read error. The V call is TRBV7-2, the J call TRBJ1-5; 7 bases are shared with TRBD1. The V segment lost 3 bases and the J segment 4 bases; nucleotides outside the gene matches: 6. The CDR3 is 15 amino acids. In germline, CDR1 is SGHTA, CDR2 FQGNSA. CDR3 sequence: CASSLVGTANQPQHV. For the CDR3, the DNA is TGTGCCAGCAGCTTGGTCGGGACAGCTAATCAGCCCCAGCATGTT.

This clonotype was found a few times. The chain is built from TRBV6-5 and TRBJ1-5, with D perhaps TRBD1 (6 bases). This CDR3 has 15 amino acids. Per germline, CDR1 MNHEY and CDR2 SVGAGI. Deletions cut 2 bases from V and 1 base from J, with 9 bases between. This chain's CDR3 is CASSYRGQSNQPQHF. The CDR3 DNA follows: TGTGCCAGCAGTTACAGGGGACAAAGCAATCAGCCCCAGCATTTT.

V and J are TRBV5-6 and TRBJ2-7; TRBD1 agrees at 8 bases. The V and J ends lost 0 bases and 7 bases, in that order; junction bases with no gene match: 9. CDR1 is SGHDT and CDR2 is YYEEEE in the germline V gene. The CDR3 has 15 residues. The CDR3 reads CASSLEGTGRREQYF. CDR3 DNA: TGTGCCAGCAGCTTGGAGGGGACAGGCCGTCGGGAGCAGTACTTC.

A few counts support this clonotype. As DNA, the CDR3 is TGTGCCACCAGCTTCAACGTGCCCTACGAGCAGTACTTC. Protein: CATSFNVPYEQYF. The V and J genes are TRBV15 and TRBJ2-7; no reliable D call. The CDR3 contains 13 residues. V lost 5 bases, J lost 2 bases, and 10 bases lay in between. CDR1 LNHNV and CDR2 YYDKDF come from the germline V gene (reference sequence).

This clonotype occurred many times. This rearrangement joins TRBV20-1 to TRBJ1-6; no firm D call. Trimming stripped 5 bases from V and 6 bases from J, with 8 bases between. Germline V CDR1 and CDR2: DFQATT, SNEGSKA (reference sequence). CDR3 length: 12 amino acids. The CDR3 DNA follows: TGCAGTGCTGGCGGTCTTAATTCACCCCTCCACTTT. Its protein is CSAGGLNSPLHF.

This clonotype was recorded many times. V and J are TRBV29-1 and TRBJ1-1, with 7 bases matching TRBD1. V lost 6 bases and J lost 1; bases outside the gene matches: 2. CDR1 SQVTM and CDR2 ANQGSEA come from the germline V gene. CDR3 size: 12 residues. CDR3 amino acids: CSVGQANTEAFF. In nucleotides, the CDR3 is TGCAGCGTCGGACAGGCGAACACTGAAGCTTTCTTT.

This clonotype turned up a few times. The DNA for the CDR3 is TGTGCCAGCAGTTACCAGACGGATGGGCCTTTGACCGGGGAGCTGTTTTTT. Protein: CASSYQTDGPLTGELFF. The rearrangement links TRBV6-2 or TRBV6-3 to TRBJ2-2, with unresolved D. There are 17 residues in the CDR3. Trimming removed 2 bases from V and 5 bases from J, with 18 bases in between. The V gene's germline CDR1 is MNHEY and CDR2 SVGEGT.

Worth noting for this clonotype: This may be a read error, as it is one base from a much larger clone. This chain connects TRBV5-1 to TRBJ1-3; no clear D. This CDR3 contains 12 residues. CDR1 and CDR2 from the germline V gene are SGHRS and YFSETQ. Trimming shortened V by 2 bases and J by 2 bases, and 2 bases separated the two germline ends. CDR3 loop: CASSFTGNTIYF. The CDR3 DNA reads as TGCGCCAGCAGCTTTACTGGAAACACCATATATTTT.

This clonotype showed up many times. The chain employs TRBV29-1 and TRBJ1-1; no clear D. Trimming removed 0 bases from V and 4 bases from J, with 9 bases in between. The CDR3 consists of 13 residues. Germline V gives CDR1 SQVTM, CDR2 ANQGSEA. The CDR3 DNA reads as TGCAGCGTTGAAGAAGGACGGAGCACTGAAGCTTTCTTT. This sequence encodes CSVEEGRSTEAFF.

A note on this clonotype: A read error may be the cause here, since a much bigger clone is one base away. The chain joins TRBV20-1 to TRBJ2-1; 7 bases are a match to TRBD2. CDR1 is DFQATT, CDR2 SNEGSKA, per germline (reference sequence). This CDR3 spans 12 amino acids. CDR3 nucleotides: TGCAATGCTAGTCGACTAGCAGACGAGCAGTTCTTC. Amino acids: CNASRLADEQFF.

This clonotype has just a few counts. The gene calls are TRBV5-1 and TRBJ2-2; the D call may be TRBD1 or TRBD2 (5 bases each). The V and J ends lost 4 bases and 0 bases respectively, with 10 bases between them. The CDR3 spans 15 residues. Germline CDR1 SGHRS, CDR2 YFSETQ. CDR3 amino acids: CASSGGYANTGELFF. The CDR3 DNA follows: TGCGCCAGCAGCGGGGGATACGCGAACACCGGGGAGCTGTTTTTT. Supplemented by reference TRBV5-1 and TRBJ2-2, the full variable domain reads KAGVTQTPRYLIKTRGQQVTLSCSPISGHRSVSWYQQTPGQGLQFLFEYFSETQRNKGNFPGRFSGRQFSNSRSEMNVSTLELGDSALYLCASSGGYANTGELFFGEGSRLTVL.

V usage is TRBV7-8 and J usage is TRBJ1-6, with D possibly being TRBD1 (6 bases). Per the germline V gene, CDR1 is SGHVS and CDR2 is FQNEAQ. The CDR3 extends over 16 amino acids. Between the trimmed V and J ends, which lost 7 bases and 7 bases, there was a span of 20 bases. The CDR3 DNA reads TGTGCCAGCACACCTTCTCAGGGGCCTGGGAATTCACCCCTCCACTTT. The encoded protein is CASTPSQGPGNSPLHF.

This clonotype was observed at least ten times. The chain employs TRBV7-9 and TRBJ1-2; D call uncertain. Trimming left V 1 base short and J 4 bases short, with 16 bases between. The CDR3 covers 16 residues. The germline gives CDR1 SEHNR, CDR2 FQNEAQ (reference sequence). This CDR3 is CASSLGTAQSIYGYTF. The CDR3 region has the DNA TGTGCCAGCAGCTTAGGGACGGCTCAATCCATCTATGGCTACACCTTC.

The table lists this clonotype with many counts. The chain combines TRBV20-1 with TRBJ2-1; 8 positions agree with TRBD2. CDR1 and CDR2 (germline): DFQATT, SNEGSKA (reference sequence). The CDR3 length is 11 residues. Trimming cost V 6 bases and J 9 bases; bases outside gene matches: 4. In nucleotides, the CDR3 is TGCAGTGCACGGGGGGGTGGTGAGCAGTTCTTC. Residues: CSARGGGEQFF.

In this sample, this clonotype turned up a few times. This sequence joins TRBV28 and TRBJ1-1; D is unresolved. V lost 4 bases and J lost 4, with 13 bases in between. The CDR3 runs to 14 residues. CDR1 MDHEN and CDR2 SYDVKM come from the germline V gene. CDR3 DNA sequence: TGTGCCAGCAGTTCTCGTGTCGGGAGCACTGAAGCTTTCTTT. Translated: CASSSRVGSTEAFF.

This clonotype was counted many times. V gene TRBV20-1 combines with J gene TRBJ1-2; TRBD1 aligns across 10 bases. CDR1 is DFQATT and CDR2 is SNEGSKA in the germline V gene (reference sequence). Unmatched junction bases numbered 9, after V lost 3 bases and J lost 8 bases. The CDR3 consists of 14 residues. CDR3 nucleotides: TGCAGTGCTAGCCCCCTGACAGGGGGCGACGGCTACACCTTC. Translation: CSASPLTGGDGYTF.

There are a few counts of this clonotype. V is TRBV7-8 and J is TRBJ1-2; D gene uncertain. There are 13 residues in the CDR3. V lost 3 bases, J lost 7 bases, and 12 bases lay in between. CDR1 is SGHVS and CDR2 is FQNEAQ in the germline V gene. The CDR3, as DNA: TGTGCCAGCAGCTTCCCAGATGCGGTTGGCTACACCTTC. It is translated as CASSFPDAVGYTF.

This clonotype was recorded at least ten times. The chain combines TRBV20-1 with TRBJ2-5; D may be TRBD1 (6 bases). CDR3 length: 16 residues. The V end was cut by 1 base, the J end by 1 base, with 16 bases between. Germline lookup yields CDR1 DFQATT and CDR2 SNEGSKA (reference sequence). CDR3 DNA sequence: TGCAGTGCTAGAGCGGGACACCGAACCCTCCAAGAGACCCAGTACTTC. Its translation is CSARAGHRTLQETQYF.

To note about this clonotype: Sequence at one end of the junction differs from germline and may be a read error. Here the CDR3 reads CASSRPRRALPLF. The CDR3, as DNA: TGTGCCAGCAGTCGCCCCCGCCGGGCCCTCCCCCTCTTC. The V gene is TRBV28, the J gene TRBJ1-2, with unresolved D. This CDR3 region has 13 residues. Germline values: CDR1 MDHEN, CDR2 SYDVKM.